Sequencing of this T cell receptor (beta chain) was carried out in a study of blood T cell repertoires in COVID-19. Across the whole study: Spain, Italy and the United States supplied samples that represented acute and convalescent COVID-19. T cells, B-cell-depleted T cells, or PBMCs supplied cDNA or gDNA.

A Seattle source enrolled patients during active infection and followed them longitudinally. Original methodology: Reference gene primer amplification gave nucleated cell count estimates. Sequencing used immunoSEQ multiplex PCR; TCRdb keeps in-frame clones, though not all of them. V and J calls plus clone size are reproduced from that table; the DNA served to infer D and trimming. The sample consists of roughly 250,000 clones, around 90% of them appearing once. J was trimmed by 3 bases and V by 3 bases; bases with no gene match: 6. The germline V gene has CDR1 SGDLS and CDR2 YYNGEE. This CDR3 comprises 14 residues.

The receptor comes from a person between 18 and 35 years old with COVID-19, enrolled during active disease. The chain combines TRBV9 with TRBJ2-7; TRBD2 aligns across 7 bases. The specimen sequenced was peripheral blood. The chain's CDR3 is CASSERTSLYEQYF. The CDR3, as DNA: TGTGCCAGCAGCGAAAGGACTAGTCTCTACGAGCAGTACTTC.